The 10 T cell receptor beta chains presented below share a single source sample, sequenced in a study of blood T cells in healthy people across ages. The authors ran a second PCR of about 7 to 12 cycles using a sample-barcoded 5' primer and a J-beta primer mix. Each CDR3 protein is one row after TCRdb ran MiXCR on the 5' RACE reads. This table holds some 920,000 distinct CDR3 sequences, around 54% found once. The sample taken for sequencing was blood. The receptor set was obtained from a woman aged 55-70 years in good health.

The rearrangement links TRBV28 to TRBJ1-6; no reliable D call. Trimming removed 4 bases at V and 8 bases at J, with 12 bases between. The CDR3 has 14 amino acids. Germline CDR1 MDHEN, CDR2 SYDVKM. The CDR3 DNA reads as TGTGCCAGCAGTTCCGGGATTGGAGATTCACCCCTCCACTTT. It yields the protein CASSSGIGDSPLHF.

This rearrangement joins TRBV30 to TRBJ1-2, with a possible D match to TRBD1 (5 bases). The CDR3 loop spans 14 amino acids. The germline V gene has CDR1 GTSNPN and CDR2 SVGIG (reference sequence). V was clipped by 4 bases and J by 5 bases, with 17 bases between them. The CDR3 reads CAWTPGTGVYGYTF. Written as DNA, the CDR3 is TGTGCCTGGACTCCTGGGACGGGAGTTTATGGCTACACCTTC. The whole variable domain, remainder taken from reference TRBV30 and TRBJ1-2, is SQTIHQWPATLVQPVGSPLSLECTVEGTSNPNLYWYRQAAGRGLQLLFYSVGIGQISSEVPQNLSASRPQDRQFILSSKKLLLSDSGFYLCAWTPGTGVYGYTFGSGTRLTVV.

This chain connects TRBV7-9 to TRBJ2-7; weak D call: TRBD1 (5 bases). The CDR3 runs 19 residues. Germline CDR1 SEHNR, CDR2 FQNEAQ (reference sequence). The V end lost 5 bases, the J end lost 2 bases, and 28 bases lay between the germline ends. The CDR3 protein is CASSDRSQYLRGLTYEQYF. Written as DNA, the CDR3 is TGTGCCAGCAGCGACCGTTCTCAATACCTTAGGGGCCTTACCTACGAGCAGTACTTC.

The gene calls are TRBV3-1 and TRBJ2-5; 7 bases align to TRBD1. J lost 11 bases, V lost 5 bases, and 11 bases had no gene match. Per the germline V gene, CDR1 is LGHDT and CDR2 is YNNKEL (reference sequence). CDR3 length: 13 residues. This CDR3 is CASSRNRGDEQYF. CDR3 DNA sequence: TGTGCCAGCAGCAGGAACAGGGGCGATGAGCAGTACTTC.

The chain is built from TRBV11-1 and TRBJ1-2, with 8 bases fitting TRBD1. Per the germline V gene, CDR1 is SGHAT and CDR2 is FQDESV (reference sequence). The CDR3 runs to 15 residues. The trim removed 5 bases at V and 8 bases at J, leaving 13 bases unmatched. The CDR3: CASSRTGKARLGYTF. CDR3 DNA sequence: TGTGCCAGCAGCCGGACAGGGAAGGCGCGACTCGGCTACACCTTC.

Comments on this clonotype: A much larger clone sits a single nucleotide away, making a read error possible. CDR3 residues: CANSQEYGYTF. CDR3 coding DNA: TGTGCCAACAGTCAGGAATATGGCTACACCTTC. The chain uses TRBV6-6 and TRBJ1-2; D uncertain. The germline CDR1 and CDR2 sequences are MNHNY and SVGAGI (reference sequence). This CDR3 comprises 11 residues.

This clonotype occurred a few times. The chain combines TRBV20-1 with TRBJ2-1, with TRBD2 matching 8 bases. Germline CDR1 is DFQATT and CDR2 is SNEGSKA (reference sequence). V gave up 6 bases and J gave up 0 bases; unmatched junction bases: 7. The CDR3 has 15 amino acids. CDR3 sequence reads: CSAISGTSSYNEQFF. The CDR3 DNA is TGCAGTGCAATTAGCGGGACAAGCTCCTACAATGAGCAGTTCTTC.

The rearrangement uses TRBV5-1 and TRBJ1-5; 8 bases map to TRBD1. This CDR3 is 17 amino acids long. Unmatched junction bases numbered 12, after V lost 0 bases and J lost 7 bases. Germline V CDR1 and CDR2: SGHRS, YFSETQ. CDR3 nucleotides: TGCGCCAGCAGCTTGGCCCCAGGACAGGGTGGGTTGCAGCCCCAGCATTTT. This translates into CASSLAPGQGGLQPQHF.

This clonotype was observed a single time. This chain connects TRBV7-9 to TRBJ2-4; TRBD2 agrees at 10 bases. The J call is uncertain, as TRBJ2-5 better fits the DNA end. The germline V gene has CDR1 SEHNR and CDR2 FQNEAQ (reference sequence). This CDR3 has 16 amino acids. The CDR3 here is CASSRDLSGRGETQYF. For the CDR3, the DNA is TGTGCCAGCAGCCGTGACCTCAGCGGGAGGGGAGAGACCCAGTACTTC.

This clonotype was observed a few times. The chain carries TRBV7-2 and TRBJ2-3, with 7 bases that match TRBD2. With V trimmed by 3 bases and J by 4 bases, 10 bases remained unmatched. Per germline, CDR1 SGHTA and CDR2 FQGNSA. This CDR3 is built from 16 residues. For the CDR3, the DNA is TGTGCCAGCAGCTTCCAAGCGGGGTCAAGGTCAGATACGCAGTATTTT. Its translation: CASSFQAGSRSDTQYF. The whole variable domain, remainder taken from reference TRBV7-2 and TRBJ2-3, is GAGVSQSPSNKVTEKGKDVELRCDPISGHTALYWYRQSLGQGLEFLIYFQGNSAPDKSGLPSDRFSAERTGGSVSTLTIQRTQQEDSAVYLCASSFQAGSRSDTQYFGPGTRLTVL.